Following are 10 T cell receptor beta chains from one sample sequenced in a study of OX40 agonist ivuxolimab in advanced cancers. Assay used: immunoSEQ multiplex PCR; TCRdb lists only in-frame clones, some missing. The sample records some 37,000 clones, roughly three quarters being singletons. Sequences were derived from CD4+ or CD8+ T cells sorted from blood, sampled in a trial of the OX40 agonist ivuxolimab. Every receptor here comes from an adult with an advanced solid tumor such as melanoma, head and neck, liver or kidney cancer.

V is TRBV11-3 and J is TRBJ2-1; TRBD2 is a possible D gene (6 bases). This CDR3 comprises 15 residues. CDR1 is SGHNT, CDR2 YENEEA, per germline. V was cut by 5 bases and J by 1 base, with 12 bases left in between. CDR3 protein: CASSPHGGSYNEQFF. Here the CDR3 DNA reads TGTGCCAGCAGCCCCCATGGGGGGTCCTACAATGAGCAGTTCTTC. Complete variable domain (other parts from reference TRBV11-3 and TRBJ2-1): EAGVVQSPRYKIIEKKQPVAFWCNPISGHNTLYWYLQNLGQGPELLIRYENEEAVDDSQLPKDRFSAERLKGVDSTLKIQPAELGDSAVYLCASSPHGGSYNEQFFGPGTRLTVL.

CDR3 sequence: CASSLRTGINTEAFF. The CDR3 DNA follows: TGTGCCAGCAGTCTAAGGACAGGGATAAACACTGAAGCTTTCTTT. The chain uses TRBV6-1 and TRBJ1-1, with 8 bases identical to TRBD1. The CDR3 totals 15 residues. The V gene end was trimmed by 5 bases and the J gene end by 2 bases; junction bases not matched to a gene: 7. Germline assignment: CDR1 MNHNS and CDR2 SASEGT.

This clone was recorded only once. CDR3 DNA sequence: TGTGCCAGCAGCGTAGATTCAGGGTGGAGCACTGAAGCTTTCTTT. Residues: CASSVDSGWSTEAFF. V is TRBV9 and J is TRBJ1-1, with D perhaps matching TRBD1 (5 bases). Looked up from germline, CDR1 is SGDLS and CDR2 is YYNGEE. Trimming took 0 bases from V and 4 from J, leaving 13 bases between them. The CDR3 has 15 residues.

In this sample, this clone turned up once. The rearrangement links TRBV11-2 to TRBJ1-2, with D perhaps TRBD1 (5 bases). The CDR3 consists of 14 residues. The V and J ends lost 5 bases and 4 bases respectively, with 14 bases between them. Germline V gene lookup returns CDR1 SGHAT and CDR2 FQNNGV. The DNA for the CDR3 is TGTGCCAGCAGCGGGAGACAGACCCTCTATGGCTACACCTTC. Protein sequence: CASSGRQTLYGYTF.

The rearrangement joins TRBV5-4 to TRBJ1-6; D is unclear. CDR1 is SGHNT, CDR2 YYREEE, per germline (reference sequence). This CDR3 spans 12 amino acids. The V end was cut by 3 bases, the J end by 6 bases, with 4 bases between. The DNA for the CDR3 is TGTGCCAGCAGCTCTCTTAATTCACCCCTCCACTTT. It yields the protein CASSSLNSPLHF.

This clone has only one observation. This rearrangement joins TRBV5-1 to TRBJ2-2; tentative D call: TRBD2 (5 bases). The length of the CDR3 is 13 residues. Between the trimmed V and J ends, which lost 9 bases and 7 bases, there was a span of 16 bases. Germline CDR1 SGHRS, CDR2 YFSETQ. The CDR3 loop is CATGLTDGGELFF. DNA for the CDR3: TGCGCCACTGGACTTACAGACGGCGGGGAGCTGTTTTTT. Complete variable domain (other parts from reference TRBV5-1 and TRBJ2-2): KAGVTQTPRYLIKTRGQQVTLSCSPISGHRSVSWYQQTPGQGLQFLFEYFSETQRNKGNFPGRFSGRQFSNSRSEMNVSTLELGDSALYLCATGLTDGGELFFGEGSRLTVL.

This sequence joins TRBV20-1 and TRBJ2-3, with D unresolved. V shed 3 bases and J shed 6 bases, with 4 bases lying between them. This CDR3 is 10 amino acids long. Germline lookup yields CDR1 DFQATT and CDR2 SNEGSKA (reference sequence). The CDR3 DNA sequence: TGCAGTGCTAGGGCTGATACGCAGTATTTT. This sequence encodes CSARADTQYF.

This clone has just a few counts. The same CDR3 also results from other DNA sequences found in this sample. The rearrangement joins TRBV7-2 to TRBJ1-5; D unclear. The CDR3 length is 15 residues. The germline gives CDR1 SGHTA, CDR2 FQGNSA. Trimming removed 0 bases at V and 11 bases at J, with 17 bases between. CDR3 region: CASSLARSIRGTQHF. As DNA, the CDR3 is TGTGCCAGCAGCTTAGCGCGCTCAATACGCGGGACCCAGCATTTT.

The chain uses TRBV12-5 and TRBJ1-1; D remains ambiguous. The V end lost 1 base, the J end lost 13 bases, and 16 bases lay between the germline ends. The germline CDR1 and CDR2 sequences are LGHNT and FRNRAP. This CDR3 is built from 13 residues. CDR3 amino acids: CASGLGGFAPHFF. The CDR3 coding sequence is TGTGCTAGTGGTTTGGGGGGTTTTGCCCCGCATTTCTTT.

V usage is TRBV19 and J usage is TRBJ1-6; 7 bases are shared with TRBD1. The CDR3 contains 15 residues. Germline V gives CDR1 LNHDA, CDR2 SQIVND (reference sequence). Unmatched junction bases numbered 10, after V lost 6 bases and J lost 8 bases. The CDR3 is CASRSPGQLYSPLHF. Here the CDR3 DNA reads TGTGCCAGTAGATCACCGGGACAGCTATATTCACCCCTCCACTTT.